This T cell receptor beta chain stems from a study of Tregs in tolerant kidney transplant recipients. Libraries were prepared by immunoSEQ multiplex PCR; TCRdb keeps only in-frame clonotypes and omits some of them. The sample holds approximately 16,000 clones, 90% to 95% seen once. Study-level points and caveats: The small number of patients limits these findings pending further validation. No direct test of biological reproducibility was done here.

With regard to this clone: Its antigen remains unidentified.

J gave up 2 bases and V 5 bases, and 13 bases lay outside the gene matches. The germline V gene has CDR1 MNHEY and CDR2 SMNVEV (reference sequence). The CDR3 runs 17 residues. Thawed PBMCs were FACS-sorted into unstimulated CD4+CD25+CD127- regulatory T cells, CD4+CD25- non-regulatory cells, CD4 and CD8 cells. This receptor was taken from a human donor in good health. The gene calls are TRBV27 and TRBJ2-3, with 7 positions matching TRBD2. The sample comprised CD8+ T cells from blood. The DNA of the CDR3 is TGTGCCAGCAGTCCTGTCTCGCGGGGGAGAGCCACAGATACGCAGTATTTT. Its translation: CASSPVSRGRATDTQYF.